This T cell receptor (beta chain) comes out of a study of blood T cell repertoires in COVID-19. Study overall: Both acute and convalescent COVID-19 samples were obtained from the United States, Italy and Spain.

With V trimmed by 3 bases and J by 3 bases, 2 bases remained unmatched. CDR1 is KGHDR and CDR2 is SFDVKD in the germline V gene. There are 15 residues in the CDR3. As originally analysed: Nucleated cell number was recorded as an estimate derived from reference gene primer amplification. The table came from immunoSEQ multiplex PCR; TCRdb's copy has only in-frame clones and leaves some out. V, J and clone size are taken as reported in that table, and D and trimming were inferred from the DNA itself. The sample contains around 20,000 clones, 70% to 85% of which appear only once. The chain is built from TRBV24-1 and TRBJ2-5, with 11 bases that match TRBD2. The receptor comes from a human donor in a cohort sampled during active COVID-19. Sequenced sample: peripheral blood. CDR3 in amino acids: CATSDEGLAEETQYF. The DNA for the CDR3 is TGTGCCACCAGTGATGAGGGACTAGCGGAAGAGACCCAGTACTTC.